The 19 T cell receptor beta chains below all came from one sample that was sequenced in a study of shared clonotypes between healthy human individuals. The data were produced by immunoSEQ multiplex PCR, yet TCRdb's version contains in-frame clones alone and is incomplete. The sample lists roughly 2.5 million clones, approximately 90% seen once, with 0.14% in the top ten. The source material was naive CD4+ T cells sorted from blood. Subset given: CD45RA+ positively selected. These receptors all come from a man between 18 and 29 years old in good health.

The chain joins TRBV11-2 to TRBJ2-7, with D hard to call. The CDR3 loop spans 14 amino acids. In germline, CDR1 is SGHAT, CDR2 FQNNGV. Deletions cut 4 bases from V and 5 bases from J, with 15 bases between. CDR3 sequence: CASSSTPYLDEQYF. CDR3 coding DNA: TGTGCCAGCAGCTCCACCCCTTACTTGGACGAGCAGTACTTC.

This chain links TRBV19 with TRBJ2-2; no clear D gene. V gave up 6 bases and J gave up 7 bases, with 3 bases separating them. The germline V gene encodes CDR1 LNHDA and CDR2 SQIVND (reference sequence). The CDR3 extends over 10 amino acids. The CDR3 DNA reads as TGTGCCAGTAGAGGCGGGGAGCTGTTTTTT. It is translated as CASRGGELFF.

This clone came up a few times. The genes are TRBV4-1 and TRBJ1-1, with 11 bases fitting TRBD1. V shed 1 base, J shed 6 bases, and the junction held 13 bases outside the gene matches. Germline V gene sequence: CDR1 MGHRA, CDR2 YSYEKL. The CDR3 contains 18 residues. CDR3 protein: CASSQGLRTGGAFAEAFF. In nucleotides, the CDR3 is TGCGCCAGCAGCCAAGGTCTCAGGACAGGGGGCGCGTTCGCTGAAGCTTTCTTT.

The CDR3 sequence is CASSLWPGIHTQYF. For the CDR3, the DNA is TGTGCCAGCAGTTTATGGCCAGGGATACATACGCAGTATTTT. The chain employs TRBV28 and TRBJ2-3, with D possibly matching TRBD1 (5 bases). CDR1 and CDR2 from the germline V gene are MDHEN and SYDVKM. The CDR3 is made up of 14 amino acids. V was clipped by 0 bases and J by 7 bases, with 11 bases between them. Supplemented by reference TRBV28 and TRBJ2-3, the full variable domain reads DVKVTQSSRYLVKRTGEKVFLECVQDMDHENMFWYRQDPGLGLRLIYFSYDVKMKEKGDIPEGYSVSREKKERFSLILESASTNQTSMYLCASSLWPGIHTQYFGPGTRLTVL.

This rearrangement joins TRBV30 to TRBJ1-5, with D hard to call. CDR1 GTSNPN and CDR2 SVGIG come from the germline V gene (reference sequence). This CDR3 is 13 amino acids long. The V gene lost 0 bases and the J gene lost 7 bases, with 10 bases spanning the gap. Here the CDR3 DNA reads TGTGCCTGGAGTGTAGGGCCTCACCAGCCCCAGCATTTT. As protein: CAWSVGPHQPQHF.

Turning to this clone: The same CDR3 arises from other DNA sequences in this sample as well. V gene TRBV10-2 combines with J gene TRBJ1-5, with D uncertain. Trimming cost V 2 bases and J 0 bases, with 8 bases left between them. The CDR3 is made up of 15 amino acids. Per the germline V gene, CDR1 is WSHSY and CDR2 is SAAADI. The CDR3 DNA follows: TGCGCCAGCAGTGAGGGACTCAATAGCAATCAGCCCCAGCATTTT. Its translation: CASSEGLNSNQPQHF.

CDR3 amino acids: CASSSGAVNTEAFF. The CDR3 region has the DNA TGTGCCAGTAGCTCAGGGGCCGTGAACACTGAAGCTTTCTTT. The gene calls are TRBV19 and TRBJ1-1; tentatively, D is TRBD1 (6 bases). This CDR3 is built from 14 residues. V was pared by 6 bases and J by 0 bases, with 11 bases between. In germline, CDR1 is LNHDA, CDR2 SQIVND (reference sequence).

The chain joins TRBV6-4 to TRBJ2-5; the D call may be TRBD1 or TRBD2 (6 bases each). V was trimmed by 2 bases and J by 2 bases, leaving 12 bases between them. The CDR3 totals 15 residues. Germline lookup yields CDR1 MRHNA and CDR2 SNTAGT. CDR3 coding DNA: TGTGCCAGCAGTGACACCACAGGGAGGCAAGAGACCCAGTACTTC. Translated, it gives CASSDTTGRQETQYF.

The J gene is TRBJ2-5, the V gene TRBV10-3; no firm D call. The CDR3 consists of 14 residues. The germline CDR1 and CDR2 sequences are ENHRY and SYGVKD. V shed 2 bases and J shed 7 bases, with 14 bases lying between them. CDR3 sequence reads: CAISETAPRGTQYF. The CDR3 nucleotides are TGTGCCATCAGTGAGACAGCTCCTCGAGGGACCCAGTACTTC.

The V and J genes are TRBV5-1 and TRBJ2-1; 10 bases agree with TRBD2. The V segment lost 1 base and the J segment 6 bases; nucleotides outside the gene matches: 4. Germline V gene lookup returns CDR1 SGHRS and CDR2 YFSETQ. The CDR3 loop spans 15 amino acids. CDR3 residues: CASSLQAGGPNEQFF. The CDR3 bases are TGCGCCAGCAGCTTGCAAGCGGGAGGGCCCAATGAGCAGTTCTTC.

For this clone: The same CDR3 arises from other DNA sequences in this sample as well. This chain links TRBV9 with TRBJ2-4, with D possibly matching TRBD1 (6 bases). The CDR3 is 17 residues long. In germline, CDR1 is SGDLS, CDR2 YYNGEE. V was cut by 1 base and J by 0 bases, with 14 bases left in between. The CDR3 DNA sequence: TGTGCCAGCAGCGTAATGGACAGCGCCATAGCCAAAAACATTCAGTACTTC. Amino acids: CASSVMDSAIAKNIQYF.

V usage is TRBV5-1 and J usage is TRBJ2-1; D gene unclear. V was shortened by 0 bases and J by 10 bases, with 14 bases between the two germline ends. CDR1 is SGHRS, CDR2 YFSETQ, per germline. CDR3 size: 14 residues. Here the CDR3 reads CASSLGDAIGEQFF. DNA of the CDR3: TGCGCCAGCAGCTTGGGTGATGCAATAGGGGAGCAGTTCTTC.

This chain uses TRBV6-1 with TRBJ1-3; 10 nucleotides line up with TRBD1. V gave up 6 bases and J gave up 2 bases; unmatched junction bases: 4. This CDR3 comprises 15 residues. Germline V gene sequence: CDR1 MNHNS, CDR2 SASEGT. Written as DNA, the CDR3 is TGTGCCAGCAGGGGCGGACAGGGGGCTGGAAACACCATATATTTT. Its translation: CASRGGQGAGNTIYF.

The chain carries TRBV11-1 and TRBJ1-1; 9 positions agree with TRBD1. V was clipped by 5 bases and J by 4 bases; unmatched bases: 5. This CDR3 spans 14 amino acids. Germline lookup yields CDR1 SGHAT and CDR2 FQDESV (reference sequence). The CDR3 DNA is TGTGCCAGCAGCGGAGGACAGGGGCTCACTGAAGCTTTCTTT. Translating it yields CASSGGQGLTEAFF.

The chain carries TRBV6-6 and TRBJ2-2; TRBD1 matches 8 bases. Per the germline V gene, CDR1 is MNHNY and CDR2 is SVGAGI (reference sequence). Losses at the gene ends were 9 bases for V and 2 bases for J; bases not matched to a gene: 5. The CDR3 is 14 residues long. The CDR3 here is CASPTGANTGELFF. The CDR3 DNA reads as TGTGCCAGTCCGACAGGGGCTAACACCGGGGAGCTGTTTTTT.

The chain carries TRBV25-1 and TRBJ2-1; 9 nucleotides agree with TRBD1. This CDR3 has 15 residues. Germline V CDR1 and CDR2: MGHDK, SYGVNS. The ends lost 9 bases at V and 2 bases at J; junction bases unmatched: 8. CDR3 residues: CASSNYRGPYNEQFF. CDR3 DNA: TGTGCCAGTAGCAACTACAGGGGGCCCTACAATGAGCAGTTCTTC.

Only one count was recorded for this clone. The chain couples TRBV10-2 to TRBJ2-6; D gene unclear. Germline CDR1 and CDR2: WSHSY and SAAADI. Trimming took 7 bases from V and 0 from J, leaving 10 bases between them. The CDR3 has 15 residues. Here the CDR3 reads CASTVPSSGANVLTF. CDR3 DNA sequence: TGCGCCAGCACCGTTCCCAGCTCTGGGGCCAACGTCCTGACTTTC.

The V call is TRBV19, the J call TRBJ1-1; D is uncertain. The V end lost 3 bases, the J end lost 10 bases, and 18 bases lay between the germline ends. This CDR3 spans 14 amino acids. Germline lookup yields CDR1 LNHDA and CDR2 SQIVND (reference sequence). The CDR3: CASSMAGISLGAFF. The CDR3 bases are TGTGCCAGTAGTATGGCCGGAATTAGTCTGGGAGCTTTCTTT.

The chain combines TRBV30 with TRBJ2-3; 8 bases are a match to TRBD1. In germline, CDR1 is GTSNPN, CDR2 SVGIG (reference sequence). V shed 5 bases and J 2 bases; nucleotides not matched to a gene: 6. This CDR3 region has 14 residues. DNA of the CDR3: TGTGCCTGGGCACAGGGGGTACTCACAGATACGCAGTATTTT. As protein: CAWAQGVLTDTQYF.